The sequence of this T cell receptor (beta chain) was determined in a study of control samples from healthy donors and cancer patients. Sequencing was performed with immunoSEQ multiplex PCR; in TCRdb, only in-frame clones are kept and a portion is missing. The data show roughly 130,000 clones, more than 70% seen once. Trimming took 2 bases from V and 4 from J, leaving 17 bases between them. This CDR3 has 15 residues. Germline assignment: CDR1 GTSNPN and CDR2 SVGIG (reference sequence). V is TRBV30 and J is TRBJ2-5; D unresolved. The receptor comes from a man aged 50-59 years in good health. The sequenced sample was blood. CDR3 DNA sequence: TGTGCCTGGAGTAGGTTGCTCATGGCGAGAGAGACCCAGTACTTC. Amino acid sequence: CAWSRLLMARETQYF.